The 8 T cell receptor beta chains below were found in one sample sequenced in a study of CD8 T cells in ankylosing spondylitis. Via MiXCR, TCRdb re-called the 5' RACE reads, giving one row per CDR3 protein. This sample yields 150,000 to 250,000 distinct CDR3 sequences, of which more than 10% are seen a single time; 16% belongs to the top ten. The source material was blood, either unsorted or a sorted T cell fraction (not recorded which). These receptors originate from a male donor with ankylosing spondylitis or in good health (not recorded which).

This clonotype was picked up a small number of times. This CDR3 is CSAFVPGLAGSYEQYF. The CDR3 DNA reads TGCAGTGCTTTCGTCCCGGGACTAGCGGGGTCCTACGAGCAGTACTTC. V gene TRBV20-1 combines with J gene TRBJ2-7; 13 bases map to TRBD2. The CDR3 has 16 amino acids. J lost 1 base, V lost 5 bases, and 8 bases had no gene match. Germline CDR1 reads DFQATT; CDR2 reads SNEGSKA (reference sequence).

In this sample, this clonotype turned up once. CDR3 nucleotide sequence: TGTGCCAGCAGCCGAATAGGGATTAATGAGCAGTTCTTC. This translates into CASSRIGINEQFF. The V and J genes are TRBV7-9 and TRBJ2-1, with no clear D. Germline assignment: CDR1 SEHNR and CDR2 FQNEAQ (reference sequence). V gave up 5 bases and J gave up 7 bases, with 12 bases separating them. The CDR3 has 13 amino acids.

There are a few counts of this clonotype. The V and J genes are TRBV10-2 and TRBJ2-1; 8 positions match TRBD2. The J segment lost 0 bases and the V segment lost 6 bases, leaving 13 bases of the junction unmatched. This CDR3 has 18 residues. Germline CDR1 is WSHSY and CDR2 is SAAADI. CDR3 amino acids: CASSPGGVAGSSYNEQFF. The CDR3 bases are TGCGCCAGCAGCCCCGGTGGGGTAGCGGGGAGCTCCTACAATGAGCAGTTCTTC.

This clonotype was seen a handful of times. CDR3 DNA: TGCAGCGTTGAGGACCTTGCATACAATGAGCAGTTCTTC. Translating it yields CSVEDLAYNEQFF. V gene TRBV29-1 combines with J gene TRBJ2-1; no definite D call. The CDR3 extends over 13 amino acids. V lost 3 bases, J lost 4 bases, and 10 bases lay in between. Germline assignment: CDR1 SQVTM and CDR2 ANQGSEA.

The rearrangement joins TRBV6-1 to TRBJ1-4; D ambiguous. Trimming cost V 0 bases and J 7 bases, with 3 bases left between them. The CDR3 is made up of 12 amino acids. The V gene's germline CDR1 is MNHNS and CDR2 SASEGT. CDR3 nucleotide sequence: TGTGCCAGCAGTGAAGCCTTTGAAAAACTGTTTTTT. It translates to CASSEAFEKLFF.

CDR3 protein: CASSRQATEAFF. The CDR3 coding sequence is TGTGCCAGCAGCCGACAGGCCACTGAAGCTTTCTTT. This chain uses TRBV3-1 with TRBJ1-1; D is possibly TRBD1 (6 bases). The length of the CDR3 is 12 residues. The V and J ends lost 4 bases and 4 bases respectively, with 7 bases between them. CDR1 and CDR2 (germline): LGHDT, YNNKEL (reference sequence).

This clonotype was seen only a few times. The genes are TRBV20-1 and TRBJ1-1, with 7 bases identical to TRBD1. V was pared by 6 bases and J by 8 bases, with 12 bases of the junction left unmatched. In germline, CDR1 is DFQATT, CDR2 SNEGSKA (reference sequence). The CDR3 loop spans 13 amino acids. In nucleotides, the CDR3 is TGCAGTGCCGCGACCCAGACAGGGCCCGAAGCTTTCTTT. Amino acid sequence: CSAATQTGPEAFF.

This clonotype was seen only a few times. V is TRBV4-1 and J is TRBJ1-2, with TRBD1 matching 10 bases. From germline, CDR1 is MGHRA and CDR2 YSYEKL. The CDR3 extends over 14 amino acids. The V gene end was trimmed by 4 bases and the J gene end by 6 bases; junction bases not matched to a gene: 5. The CDR3 DNA follows: TGCGCCAGCAGCCCGGGACAGGGGAGTGATGGCTACACCTTC. Protein: CASSPGQGSDGYTF.